This TCR beta chain was profiled in a study of OX40 agonist ivuxolimab in advanced cancers. The CDR3 consists of 9 residues. The V end was cut by 11 bases, the J end by 6 bases, with 5 bases between. CDR1 and CDR2 (germline): LNHDA, SQIVND (reference sequence). Notes on this clone: The antigen remains undetermined.

Sequenced by immunoSEQ multiplex PCR; TCRdb stores in-frame clones only, minus some. Of around 54,000 clones listed, around 94% were seen once; the top ten hold approximately 12%. Whole-study findings and limits: Clonal expansion was seen in CD4+ and CD8+ blood T cells by week 6 at 0.1 to 3.0 mg/kg. The study found that CD8+ T cells averaged more expanded clones than CD4+.

Any history of autoimmune disease or systemic immunosuppression disqualified patients. Sampled blood was obtained at baseline, cycle 4 day 1, and cycle 7 day 1. The J gene is TRBJ1-5, the V gene TRBV19, with D unresolved. Sequences were derived from CD4+ or CD8+ T cells sorted from blood, sampled in a trial of the OX40 agonist ivuxolimab. The TCR sequence derives from an adult with an advanced solid tumor such as melanoma, head and neck, liver or kidney cancer. The CDR3 is CASGQPQHF. CDR3 DNA: TGTGCCTCGGGTCAGCCCCAGCATTTT. Together with reference TRBV19 and TRBJ1-5, the CDR3 gives the full variable domain: DGGITQSPKYLFRKEGQNVTLSCEQNLNHDAMYWYRQDPGQGLRLIYYSQIVNDFQKGDIAEGYSVSREKKESFPLTVTSAQKNPTAFYLCASGQPQHFGDGTRLSIL.